The 31 T cell receptor beta chains below come from one sample, sequenced in a study of shared clonotypes between healthy human individuals. Here immunoSEQ multiplex PCR was the method, and the copy in TCRdb shows in-frame clones only, minus some. The sample gives about half a million clones, roughly 77% of which show up once; approximately 13% is in the top ten. The material sequenced was PBMCs. The source is a woman aged 40 to 50 in good health. Some clones in this sample may be carry-over from other donors' samples.

The chain is built from TRBV9 and TRBJ1-4; TRBD1 is a possible D gene (6 bases). The CDR3 sequence is 17 residues long. V was clipped by 4 bases and J by 2 bases, with 18 bases between them. Germline CDR1 reads SGDLS; CDR2 reads YYNGEE. CDR3 nucleotide sequence: TGTGCCAGCAGCCCTAAAGGGGGGGCGTCGACTAATGAAAAACTGTTTTTT. Translating gives CASSPKGGASTNEKLFF.

This clone was counted between two and nine times. Relative to the germline gene, one junction end is altered; a read error may explain this. The chain joins TRBV4-1 to TRBJ1-1; the D is unclear. Germline V CDR1 and CDR2: MGHRA, YSYEKL. This CDR3 has 14 residues. Here the CDR3 DNA reads TGCGCCAGCAGACAAGAATGGAGGAGCACTGAAGCTTTCTTT. This gives the protein CASRQEWRSTEAFF.

This chain links TRBV6-5 with TRBJ1-3; D gene unclear. The CDR3 runs to 14 residues. The V and J ends lost 8 bases and 1 base respectively, with 12 bases between them. Looked up from germline, CDR1 is MNHEY and CDR2 is SVGAGI. The CDR3 is CASGATGSGNTIYF. For the CDR3, the DNA is TGTGCCAGCGGAGCCACGGGGTCTGGAAACACCATATATTTT.

The V gene is TRBV7-6, the J gene TRBJ1-1; D not certain. This CDR3 is 13 amino acids long. Deletions cut 5 bases from V and 1 base from J, with 8 bases between. Germline V gene sequence: CDR1 SGHVS, CDR2 FNYEAQ. CDR3 residues: CASSRSGNTEAFF. The CDR3, as DNA: TGTGCCAGCAGCCGTTCAGGGAACACTGAAGCTTTCTTT.

The CDR3 region has the DNA TGTGCCAGCAGGAACAAATTAGCCAAAAACATTCAGTACTTC. Translation: CASRNKLAKNIQYF. The chain links TRBV6-5 to TRBJ2-4; D uncertain. This CDR3 contains 14 residues. Trimming took 6 bases from V and 0 from J, leaving 9 bases between them. Germline V gene sequence: CDR1 MNHEY, CDR2 SVGAGI.

There are many counts of this clone. The chain joins TRBV20-1 to TRBJ2-3; possibly TRBD2 for D (6 bases). Per the germline V gene, CDR1 is DFQATT and CDR2 is SNEGSKA (reference sequence). The CDR3 extends over 11 amino acids. This CDR3 is CSGTSTDTQYF. The CDR3 DNA reads TGCAGCGGGACTAGCACAGATACGCAGTATTTT.

The sample holds one count of this clone. The chain links TRBV28 to TRBJ2-1; TRBD1 or TRBD2 may be the D gene (5 bases each). Trimming took 5 bases from V and 6 from J, leaving 17 bases between them. The CDR3 is 15 amino acids. Germline CDR1 is MDHEN and CDR2 is SYDVKM. The CDR3 DNA sequence: TGTGCCAGCAGTCCGATCGATAGGGACGGCAATGAGCAGTTCTTC. Protein product: CASSPIDRDGNEQFF.

The chain links TRBV21-1 to TRBJ2-1; TRBD2, as called in the table, went unchecked against the DNA. TRBV21-1 is a known pseudogene. The CDR3 extends over 18 amino acids. The CDR3 protein is CASSGDSLAGFSYNEQFF. The CDR3 DNA follows: TGTGCCAGCAGTGGGGACAGCTTAGCGGGATTTTCCTACAATGAGCAGTTCTTC.

This chain joins TRBV7-9 and TRBJ1-3; D ambiguous. The V gene lost 5 bases and the J gene lost 4 bases, with 15 bases spanning the gap. The V gene's germline CDR1 is SEHNR and CDR2 FQNEAQ (reference sequence). The CDR3 has 15 amino acids. This CDR3 reads CASSQSAFVGNTIYF. The CDR3, as DNA: TGTGCCAGCAGCCAGTCGGCTTTTGTGGGAAACACCATATATTTT. Full variable domain (remainder filled in from reference TRBV7-9 and TRBJ1-3): DTGVSQNPRHKITKRGQNVTFRCDPISEHNRLYWYRQTLGQGPEFLTYFQNEAQLEKSRLLSDRFSAERPKGSFSTLEIQRTEQGDSAMYLCASSQSAFVGNTIYFGEGSWLTVV.

A note on this clone: Other DNA sequences in the sample encode the same CDR3. V and J are TRBV20-1 and TRBJ2-7; D not certain. Germline V gives CDR1 DFQATT, CDR2 SNEGSKA (reference sequence). With 1 base removed from V and 4 bases from J, the gap between germline ends came to 5 bases. The CDR3 runs to 11 residues. CDR3 coding DNA: TGCAGTGCTAGAGTTGGGTACGAGCAGTACTTC. It encodes CSARVGYEQYF.

This clone was detected ten times or more. Other DNA sequences in the sample encode the same CDR3. The V gene is TRBV6-1, the J gene TRBJ1-1, with a weak D call TRBD1 (5 bases). V gave up 4 bases and J gave up 1 base, with 7 bases separating them. CDR1 and CDR2 from the germline V gene are MNHNS and SASEGT. The CDR3 length is 13 residues. This CDR3 is CASSGQPNTEAFF. The CDR3, as DNA: TGTGCCAGCAGTGGACAGCCGAACACTGAAGCTTTCTTT.

The chain couples TRBV5-8 to TRBJ1-1; D perhaps matches TRBD1 (5 bases). Germline V gives CDR1 SGHTS, CDR2 YDEGEE. The CDR3 has 12 amino acids. The V end was cut by 1 base, the J end by 9 bases, with 10 bases between. CDR3 DNA sequence: TGTGCCAGCAGCTTGTATGGGGCGAAAGCTTTCTTT. It translates to CASSLYGAKAFF.

This clone has more than one count but fewer than ten. The chain is built from TRBV11-2 and TRBJ1-5; the match to TRBD1 covers 10 bases. CDR3 size: 15 residues. Germline lookup yields CDR1 SGHAT and CDR2 FQNNGV. V shed 5 bases and J 4 bases; nucleotides not matched to a gene: 5. The CDR3 DNA reads as TGTGCCAGCAGCCGGGACAGGGGCCCTAATCAGCCCCAGCATTTT. It codes for CASSRDRGPNQPQHF.

The CDR3 DNA sequence: TGTGCCAGCAAAGGACTAGCGGAGATCACAGATACGCAGTATTTT. Amino acid sequence: CASKGLAEITDTQYF. The V and J genes are TRBV6-5 and TRBJ2-3; 10 bases agree with TRBD2. The germline V gene encodes CDR1 MNHEY and CDR2 SVGAGI. V was pared by 7 bases and J by 2 bases, with 6 bases of the junction left unmatched. The CDR3 has 15 residues.

The rearrangement links TRBV28 to TRBJ2-1; D is uncertain. The V end lost 3 bases, the J end lost 10 bases, and 4 bases lay between the germline ends. The CDR3 contains 10 residues. Per germline, CDR1 MDHEN and CDR2 SYDVKM. As DNA, the CDR3 is TGTGCCAGCAGTTTCAGGGAGCAGTTCTTC. Translation: CASSFREQFF.

The chain combines TRBV30 with TRBJ1-6; no reliable D call. The germline V gene encodes CDR1 GTSNPN and CDR2 SVGIG (reference sequence). This CDR3 has 13 residues. Trimming took 7 bases from V and 5 from J, leaving 12 bases between them. DNA for the CDR3: TGTGCCTTCAACGGGAACGATAATTCACCCCTCCACTTT. As protein: CAFNGNDNSPLHF.

This chain joins TRBV29-1 and TRBJ2-2; D perhaps matches TRBD1 (6 bases). This CDR3 is built from 13 residues. CDR1 and CDR2 from the germline V gene are SQVTM and ANQGSEA. V lost 7 bases, J lost 8 bases, and 17 bases lay in between. CDR3 sequence (DNA): TGCAGCGGTCAGGACAGAGGCCTGGGGGAGCTGTTTTTT. This sequence encodes CSGQDRGLGELFF.

The chain links TRBV28 to TRBJ2-4; D gene ambiguous. Germline V gene lookup returns CDR1 MDHEN and CDR2 SYDVKM. V lost 7 bases, J lost 12 bases, and 19 bases lay in between. The CDR3 is made up of 13 amino acids. The CDR3 region is CASKDPLGLGQYF. The CDR3 DNA reads TGTGCCAGCAAAGATCCCCTAGGGTTGGGTCAGTACTTC. Full variable domain (missing parts from reference TRBV28 and TRBJ2-4): DVKVTQSSRYLVKRTGEKVFLECVQDMDHENMFWYRQDPGLGLRLIYFSYDVKMKEKGDIPEGYSVSREKKERFSLILESASTNQTSMYLCASKDPLGLGQYFGAGTRLSVL.

This rearrangement joins TRBV5-3 to TRBJ1-1; D is uncertain. TRBV5-3 falls under the ORF class, with uncertain function. This CDR3 region has 16 residues. The germline V and J ends were trimmed by 1 base and 0 bases, with 13 bases remaining between them. The CDR3 region has the DNA TGTGCCAGAAGCTTGACTACGGACGGAATGAACACTGAAGCTTTCTTT. This encodes CARSLTTDGMNTEAFF.

This clone has more than one count but fewer than ten. The genes are TRBV4-2 and TRBJ2-2, with 7 bases matching TRBD2. Germline CDR1 is LGHNA and CDR2 is YNFKEQ. The CDR3 is 14 residues long. V shed 5 bases and J 7 bases; nucleotides not matched to a gene: 7. The CDR3 bases are TGTGCCAGCAGCTCGCGGACTAGTAGCGGGGAGCTGTTTTTT. It is translated as CASSSRTSSGELFF.

V usage is TRBV9 and J usage is TRBJ2-5, with TRBD2 as a possible D gene (6 bases). The better agreement between TRBJ2-7 and the DNA end casts doubt on the J call. The CDR3 length is 14 residues. Germline lookup yields CDR1 SGDLS and CDR2 YYNGEE. The CDR3 DNA reads as TGTGCCAGCAGCCCCCCCGGGAGCCCCTACGAGCAGTACTTC. Translated, it gives CASSPPGSPYEQYF.

J is TRBJ1-2 and V is TRBV6-6; weak D call: TRBD1 (5 bases). CDR1 and CDR2 (germline): MNHNY, SVGAGI (reference sequence). Trimming took off 4 bases at V and 7 bases at J, with 13 bases between the two ends. The CDR3 sequence is 13 residues long. The CDR3 sequence: CASSLAEGSGYTF. DNA for the CDR3: TGTGCCAGCAGTTTAGCTGAGGGGTCTGGCTACACCTTC.

DNA of the CDR3: TGTGCCAGCAGTGACCCGCTTAACTATGGCTACACCTTC. Its translation is CASSDPLNYGYTF. The J gene is TRBJ1-2, the V gene TRBV25-1; D unresolved. CDR1 is MGHDK and CDR2 is SYGVNS in the germline V gene. Trimming stripped 3 bases from V and 1 base from J, with 6 bases between. The CDR3 extends over 13 amino acids.

This clone was seen a few times. The CDR3 sequence is CASSFGWGTDTQYF. In DNA, the CDR3 is TGTGCCAGCAGTTTCGGATGGGGCACAGATACGCAGTATTTT. This chain joins TRBV27 and TRBJ2-3; no clear D gene. The CDR3 spans 14 residues. V was trimmed by 3 bases and J by 1 base, leaving 8 bases between them. In germline, CDR1 is MNHEY, CDR2 SMNVEV (reference sequence).

The rearrangement joins TRBV5-1 to TRBJ1-1; 8 nucleotides line up with TRBD1. With V trimmed by 0 bases and J by 1 base, 8 bases remained unmatched. Germline CDR1 SGHRS, CDR2 YFSETQ. This CDR3 has 17 amino acids. The CDR3, as DNA: TGCGCCAGCAGCTTGGCCTTTGGACAGGGCCAGAACACTGAAGCTTTCTTT. Amino acid sequence: CASSLAFGQGQNTEAFF.

This chain uses TRBV10-1 with TRBJ1-5; D uncertain. The length of the CDR3 is 17 residues. The germline gives CDR1 WNHNN, CDR2 SYGVQD (reference sequence). Trimming removed 0 bases at V and 0 bases at J, with 12 bases between. The DNA of the CDR3 is TGCGCCAGCAGTGAGTCAACCCAGAGTTATAGCAATCAGCCCCAGCATTTT. Amino acid sequence: CASSESTQSYSNQPQHF.

The CDR3: CANTRGGGPTNQPQHF. CDR3 nucleotide sequence: TGTGCCAATACCCGAGGGGGGGGCCCTACAAATCAGCCCCAGCATTTT. The rearrangement joins TRBV19 to TRBJ1-5, with D possibly being TRBD1 (6 bases). The CDR3 has 16 amino acids. V shed 10 bases and J shed 4 bases, with 23 bases lying between them. Germline lookup yields CDR1 LNHDA and CDR2 SQIVND (reference sequence). Supplemented by reference TRBV19 and TRBJ1-5, the full variable domain reads DGGITQSPKYLFRKEGQNVTLSCEQNLNHDAMYWYRQDPGQGLRLIYYSQIVNDFQKGDIAEGYSVSREKKESFPLTVTSAQKNPTAFYLCANTRGGGPTNQPQHFGDGTRLSIL.

The V and J genes are TRBV5-4 and TRBJ2-5, with a tentative D call TRBD1 (5 bases). Trimming pared 3 bases from V and 7 bases from J, leaving 13 bases between. CDR1 is SGHNT, CDR2 YYREEE, per germline (reference sequence). CDR3 length: 13 residues. The DNA of the CDR3 is TGTGCCAGCAGCTACAGGAGCGCGGTGACCCAGTACTTC. Translated: CASSYRSAVTQYF.

This clone came up a few times. The V gene is TRBV28, the J gene TRBJ2-7; the match to TRBD1 covers 9 bases. The germline V gene encodes CDR1 MDHEN and CDR2 SYDVKM. V was pared by 3 bases and J by 0 bases, with 3 bases of the junction left unmatched. This CDR3 is 15 amino acids long. The CDR3 here is CASSFPGQGSYEQYF. The CDR3 nucleotides are TGTGCCAGCAGTTTCCCGGGACAGGGCTCCTACGAGCAGTACTTC.

The chain has TRBV9 and TRBJ2-2; 12 bases are a match to TRBD2. Germline V gives CDR1 SGDLS, CDR2 YYNGEE. The CDR3 has 16 amino acids. The V and J ends lost 5 bases and 1 base, in that order; junction bases with no gene match: 3. CDR3 amino acids: CASRPTSGGNTGELFF. CDR3 sequence (DNA): TGTGCCAGCAGGCCGACTAGCGGGGGGAACACCGGGGAGCTGTTTTTT.

The chain employs TRBV6-5 and TRBJ2-1; the match to TRBD2 covers 7 bases. The CDR3 totals 14 residues. Germline V CDR1 and CDR2: MNHEY, SVGAGI. The J segment lost 13 bases and the V segment lost 4 bases, leaving 13 bases of the junction unmatched. Here the CDR3 reads CASSFLGLVGKQFF. CDR3 bases: TGTGCCAGCAGTTTCCTAGGACTAGTCGGAAAACAGTTCTTC.